These 5 T cell receptor beta chains came from one sample sequenced in a study of blood T cell repertoires in COVID-19. The assay was immunoSEQ multiplex PCR, and TCRdb's table has in-frame clones only and misses some. The data contain 180,000 or so clones, approximately 88% of them singletons. Source material: peripheral blood. The receptor source for this set is a woman aged 30 to 39 with acute or convalescent COVID-19.

The V gene is TRBV16, the J gene TRBJ2-3, with no clear D. The CDR3 covers 12 residues. With 2 bases removed from V and 6 bases from J, the gap between germline ends came to 6 bases. Germline assignment: CDR1 KGHSY and CDR2 FQNENV. For the CDR3, the DNA is TGTGCCAGCAGCCAAGCGGCGGATACGCAGTATTTT. This translates into CASSQAADTQYF.

V usage is TRBV7-8 and J usage is TRBJ2-3, with TRBD2 as a possible D gene (5 bases). The CDR3 has 14 amino acids. The germline V gene has CDR1 SGHVS and CDR2 FQNEAQ. Between the trimmed V and J ends, which lost 5 bases and 2 bases, there was a span of 11 bases. The CDR3 loop reads CASSTRRITDTQYF. CDR3 sequence (DNA): TGTGCCAGCAGCACTAGGAGGATCACAGATACGCAGTATTTT.

The V gene is TRBV9, the J gene TRBJ2-3, with D uncertain. V was trimmed by 0 bases and J by 3 bases, leaving 5 bases between them. In germline, CDR1 is SGDLS, CDR2 YYNGEE. This CDR3 comprises 13 residues. CDR3 bases: TGTGCCAGCAGCGTAGTTAGTACAGATACGCAGTATTTT. It is translated as CASSVVSTDTQYF.

V usage is TRBV10-3 and J usage is TRBJ2-6, with 7 bases aligning to TRBD1. Looked up from germline, CDR1 is ENHRY and CDR2 is SYGVKD. J was trimmed by 2 bases and V by 11 bases; bases with no gene match: 21. The CDR3 is 19 residues long. CDR3 nucleotide sequence: TGTGCCCCTATCGGGCGAAACAGGGGACCCATTGCTGGGGCCAACGTCCTGACTTTC. Translation: CAPIGRNRGPIAGANVLTF.

This chain links TRBV11-3 with TRBJ2-1, with 10 bases identical to TRBD2. V shed 5 bases and J 6 bases; nucleotides not matched to a gene: 7. From germline, CDR1 is SGHNT and CDR2 YENEEA. This CDR3 comprises 15 residues. This CDR3 reads CASSPWTSGPNEQFF. CDR3 DNA sequence: TGTGCCAGCAGCCCGTGGACTAGCGGCCCCAATGAGCAGTTCTTC. Based on the CDR3 plus reference TRBV11-3 and TRBJ2-1, the full variable domain is EAGVVQSPRYKIIEKKQPVAFWCNPISGHNTLYWYLQNLGQGPELLIRYENEEAVDDSQLPKDRFSAERLKGVDSTLKIQPAELGDSAVYLCASSPWTSGPNEQFFGPGTRLTVL.